What follows are 20 T cell receptor beta chains derived from one specimen sequenced in a study of OX40 agonist ivuxolimab in advanced cancers. Using immunoSEQ multiplex PCR, the repertoire was profiled, and TCRdb retains in-frame clones only, with some absent. The sample has 30,000 to 45,000 clones, around 77% seen once; the top ten hold 21%. The sample in question was CD4+ or CD8+ T cells sorted from blood, obtained in a trial of the OX40 agonist ivuxolimab. The receptor source for this set is an adult with an advanced solid tumor such as melanoma, head and neck, liver or kidney cancer.

The chain joins TRBV15 to TRBJ2-2; possible D gene TRBD2, 6 bases. Trimming stripped 5 bases from V and 4 bases from J, with 11 bases between. Germline V lookup: CDR1 LNHNV, CDR2 YYDKDF (reference sequence). This CDR3 has 14 amino acids. DNA of the CDR3: TGTGCCACCAGCGGGAGCGGGCGCACCGGGGAGCTGTTTTTT. It translates to CATSGSGRTGELFF.

This chain links TRBV9 with TRBJ2-1; possible D gene TRBD1, 6 bases. CDR1 is SGDLS and CDR2 is YYNGEE in the germline V gene. This CDR3 comprises 13 residues. V lost 4 bases and J lost 10, with 15 bases in between. CDR3 sequence: CASSPGAVGEQFF. The CDR3 region has the DNA TGTGCCAGCAGCCCAGGGGCAGTCGGAGAGCAGTTCTTC. The complete variable domain, with remaining parts taken from reference TRBV9 and TRBJ2-1, reads DSGVTQTPKHLITATGQRVTLRCSPRSGDLSVYWYQQSLDQGLQFLIQYYNGEERAKGNILERFSAQQFPDLHSELNLSSLELGDSALYFCASSPGAVGEQFFGPGTRLTVL.

This chain uses TRBV7-6 with TRBJ2-2, with TRBD2 matching 10 bases. J was trimmed by 6 bases and V by 1 base; bases with no gene match: 5. Germline CDR1 SGHVS, CDR2 FNYEAQ. The CDR3 length is 16 residues. CDR3 DNA sequence: TGTGCCAGCAGCTTAGGTCTAGCGGGAGCAGCCGGGGAGCTGTTTTTT. Translated, it gives CASSLGLAGAAGELFF.

The V gene is TRBV4-1, the J gene TRBJ2-1; 7 nucleotides line up with TRBD2. The CDR3 spans 16 residues. Losses at the gene ends were 2 bases for V and 5 bases for J; bases not matched to a gene: 9. The germline V gene has CDR1 MGHRA and CDR2 YSYEKL. CDR3 in amino acids: CASSQRGEGRDNEQFF. CDR3 coding DNA: TGCGCCAGCAGCCAACGGGGGGAGGGAAGGGACAATGAGCAGTTCTTC.

The chain joins TRBV6-5 to TRBJ2-7; D is unclear. The ends were cut back, 2 bases at V and 2 bases at J, with 4 bases in the middle. Germline V gives CDR1 MNHEY, CDR2 SVGAGI. This CDR3 comprises 12 residues. The CDR3 protein is CASSYGPYEQYF. For the CDR3, the DNA is TGTGCCAGCAGTTACGGGCCCTACGAGCAGTACTTC.

This clone was detected a few times. CDR3 sequence reads: CASSVGGDLRYEQYF. The CDR3 nucleotides are TGTGCCAGCAGCGTAGGGGGGGACCTCCGCTACGAGCAGTACTTC. This rearrangement joins TRBV9 to TRBJ2-7; TRBD2 is a possible D gene (6 bases). This CDR3 has 15 amino acids. Per germline, CDR1 SGDLS and CDR2 YYNGEE. The V end was cut by 0 bases, the J end by 3 bases, with 13 bases between.

In nucleotides, the CDR3 is TGTGCCAGCAGCTTAGTGTCGGACAGGGGTTTATTCAATGAGCAGTTCTTC. It encodes CASSLVSDRGLFNEQFF. The chain links TRBV7-6 to TRBJ2-1; 9 positions agree with TRBD1. The J segment lost 6 bases and the V segment lost 1 base, leaving 10 bases of the junction unmatched. The CDR3 contains 17 residues. Germline V gene data show CDR1 as SGHVS and CDR2 as FNYEAQ.

The chain joins TRBV7-8 to TRBJ1-3; TRBD1 matches at 8 bases. CDR1 SGHVS and CDR2 FQNEAQ come from the germline V gene. V lost 5 bases, J lost 2 bases, and 5 bases stayed unmatched. The CDR3 sequence is 15 residues long. The CDR3 loop is CASSTMTGAGNTIYF. CDR3 bases: TGTGCCAGCAGCACCATGACAGGGGCTGGAAACACCATATATTTT.

This clone was observed a few times. V usage is TRBV6-6 and J usage is TRBJ1-2; D is possibly TRBD1 (5 bases). Per the germline V gene, CDR1 is MNHNY and CDR2 is SVGAGI (reference sequence). The CDR3 runs 15 residues. V was cut by 0 bases and J by 4 bases, with 12 bases left in between. This CDR3 reads CASSYSVREAYGYTF. As DNA, the CDR3 is TGTGCCAGCAGTTACTCGGTCAGGGAGGCCTATGGCTACACCTTC.

This clone was recorded a few times. CDR3 nucleotide sequence: TGTGCCAGCAGCGCATCCGGGACTAGCGGGCCTTACAATGAGCAGTTCTTC. As protein: CASSASGTSGPYNEQFF. The chain uses TRBV9 and TRBJ2-1; 12 bases are shared with TRBD2. Germline lookup yields CDR1 SGDLS and CDR2 YYNGEE. Germline trimming cut 3 bases from V and 4 bases from J; bases unmatched to any gene: 8. The CDR3 extends over 17 amino acids.

The chain employs TRBV2 and TRBJ2-2; no clear D gene. The germline CDR1 and CDR2 sequences are SNHLY and FYNNEI. V lost 0 bases and J 0 bases, leaving 11 bases between the germline ends. CDR3 size: 17 residues. The CDR3 sequence: CASSEAGRTPNTGELFF. CDR3 coding DNA: TGTGCCAGCAGTGAAGCGGGCCGGACCCCGAACACCGGGGAGCTGTTTTTT. Looking up the rest from reference TRBV2 and TRBJ2-2 gives the full variable domain: EPEVTQTPSHQVTQMGQEVILRCVPISNHLYFYWYRQILGQKVEFLVSFYNNEISEKSEIFDDQFSVERPDGSNFTLKIRSTKLEDSAMYFCASSEAGRTPNTGELFFGEGSRLTVL.

The V gene is TRBV7-9, the J gene TRBJ2-1, with TRBD1 matching 8 bases. This CDR3 is 17 amino acids long. Germline CDR1 is SEHNR and CDR2 is FQNEAQ (reference sequence). J lost 2 bases, V lost 4 bases, and 10 bases had no gene match. CDR3 loop: CASSSGQGSLAYNEQFF. CDR3 coding DNA: TGTGCCAGCAGCTCAGGACAGGGAAGTCTTGCCTACAATGAGCAGTTCTTC.

The chain uses TRBV21-1 and TRBJ1-5; TRBD1 was called by the table and not checked on the DNA. TRBV21-1 is recorded as a pseudogene. This CDR3 has 17 amino acids. This CDR3 is CASSKDEAGVPPQPQHF. The CDR3 coding sequence is TGTGCCAGCAGCAAAGACGAGGCAGGGGTTCCTCCTCAGCCCCAGCATTTT.

V and J are TRBV28 and TRBJ2-7; 8 bases map to TRBD1. V dropped 2 bases and J dropped 7; count of bases not matched to a gene: 7. There are 14 residues in the CDR3. The germline CDR1 and CDR2 sequences are MDHEN and SYDVKM. CDR3 in amino acids: CASSLQGARGEQYF. The CDR3 DNA reads as TGTGCCAGCAGTTTACAGGGGGCGCGTGGTGAGCAGTACTTC.

The chain uses TRBV2 and TRBJ1-1; 8 bases match TRBD1. V shed 6 bases and J 2 bases; nucleotides not matched to a gene: 8. This CDR3 comprises 15 residues. Germline CDR1 reads SNHLY; CDR2 reads FYNNEI. CDR3 amino acids: CASRAGQDSNTEAFF. The CDR3 DNA follows: TGTGCCAGCAGGGCGGGACAGGACTCTAACACTGAAGCTTTCTTT.

The chain combines TRBV2 with TRBJ2-7; no clear D. V was clipped by 6 bases and J by 2 bases, with 11 bases between them. Germline V gives CDR1 SNHLY, CDR2 FYNNEI. CDR3 length equals 13 residues. The CDR3: CASSPIQPYEQYF. The CDR3 nucleotides read TGTGCCAGCAGCCCAATACAGCCCTACGAGCAGTACTTC.

The chain carries TRBV29-1 and TRBJ2-7; 9 bases fit TRBD2. Trimming took 4 bases from V and 0 from J; bases not matched to a gene: 10. This CDR3 region has 16 residues. Looked up from germline, CDR1 is SQVTM and CDR2 is ANQGSEA. CDR3 sequence: CSVGGGRASSSYEQYF. DNA of the CDR3: TGCAGCGTTGGGGGCGGGAGGGCCTCAAGCTCCTACGAGCAGTACTTC.

V usage is TRBV27 and J usage is TRBJ2-1, with TRBD2 matching 9 bases. The CDR3 covers 13 residues. Germline V CDR1 and CDR2: MNHEY, SMNVEV (reference sequence). V gave up 5 bases and J gave up 12 bases; unmatched junction bases: 8. Written as DNA, the CDR3 is TGTGCCAGCAGTGGGCGACTAGCGGCCGGGCAGTTCTTC. This gives the protein CASSGRLAAGQFF.

V and J are TRBV14 and TRBJ2-2; 9 bases match TRBD1. The CDR3 has 16 residues. Germline values: CDR1 SGHDN, CDR2 FVKESK. Trimming took 5 bases from V and 2 from J; bases not matched to a gene: 6. The CDR3 loop is CASSKGQGINTGELFF. The CDR3 nucleotides are TGTGCCAGCAGCAAAGGACAGGGGATTAACACCGGGGAGCTGTTTTTT.

The chain couples TRBV2 to TRBJ2-3, with D unresolved. Germline lookup yields CDR1 SNHLY and CDR2 FYNNEI. The CDR3 sequence is 16 residues long. The V and J ends lost 2 bases and 0 bases respectively, with 12 bases between them. CDR3 sequence (DNA): TGTGCCAGCAGTGAACAGCCCGAAACTAGCACAGATACGCAGTATTTT. It is translated as CASSEQPETSTDTQYF.